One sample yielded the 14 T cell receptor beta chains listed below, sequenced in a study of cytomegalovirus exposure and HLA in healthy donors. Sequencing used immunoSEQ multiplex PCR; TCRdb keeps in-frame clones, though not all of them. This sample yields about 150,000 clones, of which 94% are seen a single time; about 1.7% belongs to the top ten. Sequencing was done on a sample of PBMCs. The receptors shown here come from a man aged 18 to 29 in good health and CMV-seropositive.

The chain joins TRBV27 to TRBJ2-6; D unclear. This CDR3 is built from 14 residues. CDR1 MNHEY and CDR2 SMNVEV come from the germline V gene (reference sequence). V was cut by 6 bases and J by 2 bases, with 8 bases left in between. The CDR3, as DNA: TGTGCCAGCAGCATCCTACCTGGGGCCAACGTCCTGACTTTC. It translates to CASSILPGANVLTF.

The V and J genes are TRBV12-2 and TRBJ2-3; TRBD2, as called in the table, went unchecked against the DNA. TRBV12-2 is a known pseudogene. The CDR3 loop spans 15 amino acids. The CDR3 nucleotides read TGTGCAAGTCGCTTTAGGCTAGCGGTAGCAGATACGCAGTATTTT. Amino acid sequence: CASRFRLAVADTQYF.

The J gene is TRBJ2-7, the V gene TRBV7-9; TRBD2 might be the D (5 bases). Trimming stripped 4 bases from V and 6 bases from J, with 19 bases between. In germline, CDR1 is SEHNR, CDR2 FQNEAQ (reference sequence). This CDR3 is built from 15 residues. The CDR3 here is CASSSSPDGGSEQYF. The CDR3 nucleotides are TGTGCCAGCAGCTCATCCCCCGACGGAGGAAGCGAGCAGTACTTC. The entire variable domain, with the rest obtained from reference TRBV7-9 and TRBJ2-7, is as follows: DTGVSQNPRHKITKRGQNVTFRCDPISEHNRLYWYRQTLGQGPEFLTYFQNEAQLEKSRLLSDRFSAERPKGSFSTLEIQRTEQGDSAMYLCASSSSPDGGSEQYFGPGTRLTVT.

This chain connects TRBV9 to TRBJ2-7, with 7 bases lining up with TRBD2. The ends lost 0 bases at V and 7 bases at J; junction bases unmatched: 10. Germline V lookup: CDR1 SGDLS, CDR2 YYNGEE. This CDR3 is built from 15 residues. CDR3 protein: CASSVGGAGVGEQYF. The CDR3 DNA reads TGTGCCAGCAGCGTAGGCGGGGCGGGAGTGGGTGAGCAGTACTTC.

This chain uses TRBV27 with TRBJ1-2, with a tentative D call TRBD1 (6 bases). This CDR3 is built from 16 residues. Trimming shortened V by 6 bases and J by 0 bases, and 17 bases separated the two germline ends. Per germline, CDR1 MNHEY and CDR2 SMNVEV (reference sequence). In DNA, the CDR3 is TGTGCCAGCAGATTCACAGGGATCGGGTCTAACTATGGCTACACCTTC. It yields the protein CASRFTGIGSNYGYTF.

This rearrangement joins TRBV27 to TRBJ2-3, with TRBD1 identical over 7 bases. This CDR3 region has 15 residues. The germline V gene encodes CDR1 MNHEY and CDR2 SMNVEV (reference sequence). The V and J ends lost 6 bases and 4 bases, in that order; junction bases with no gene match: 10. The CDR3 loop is CASSSTGTVADTQYF. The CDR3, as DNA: TGTGCCAGCAGCTCTACGGGGACAGTCGCAGATACGCAGTATTTT.

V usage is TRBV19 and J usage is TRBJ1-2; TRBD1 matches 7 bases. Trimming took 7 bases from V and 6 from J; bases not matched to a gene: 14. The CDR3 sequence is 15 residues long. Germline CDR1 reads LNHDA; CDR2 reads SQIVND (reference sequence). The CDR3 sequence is CASTPGGRGKDGYTF. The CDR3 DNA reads TGTGCCAGTACCCCCGGAGGCAGGGGGAAGGATGGCTACACCTTC. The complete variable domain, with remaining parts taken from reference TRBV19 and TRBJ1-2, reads DGGITQSPKYLFRKEGQNVTLSCEQNLNHDAMYWYRQDPGQGLRLIYYSQIVNDFQKGDIAEGYSVSREKKESFPLTVTSAQKNPTAFYLCASTPGGRGKDGYTFGSGTRLTVV.

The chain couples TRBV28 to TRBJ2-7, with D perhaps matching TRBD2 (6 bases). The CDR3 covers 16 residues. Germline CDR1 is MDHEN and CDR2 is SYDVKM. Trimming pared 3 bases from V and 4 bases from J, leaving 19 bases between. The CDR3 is CASSLRGGLTYYEQYF. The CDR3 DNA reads TGTGCCAGCAGTTTGCGGGGAGGTCTCACCTATTACGAGCAGTACTTC.

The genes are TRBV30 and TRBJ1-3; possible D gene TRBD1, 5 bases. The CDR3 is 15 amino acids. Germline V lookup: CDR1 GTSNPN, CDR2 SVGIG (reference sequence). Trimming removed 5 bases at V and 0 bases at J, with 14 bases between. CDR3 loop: CAWGAGDRSGNTIYF. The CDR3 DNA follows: TGTGCCTGGGGGGCAGGCGATCGCTCTGGAAACACCATATATTTT.

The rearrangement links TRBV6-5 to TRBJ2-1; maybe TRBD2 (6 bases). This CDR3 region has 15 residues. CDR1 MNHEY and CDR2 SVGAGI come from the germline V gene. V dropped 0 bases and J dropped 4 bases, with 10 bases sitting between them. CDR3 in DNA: TGTGCCAGCAGTTACTCTGCGGGAACTTACAATGAGCAGTTCTTC. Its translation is CASSYSAGTYNEQFF.

This chain's CDR3 is CASSIVVYSNQPQHF. The CDR3 DNA is TGTGCCAGTAGTATAGTCGTCTATAGCAATCAGCCCCAGCATTTT. V usage is TRBV19 and J usage is TRBJ1-5; D is unresolved. This CDR3 comprises 15 residues. In germline, CDR1 is LNHDA, CDR2 SQIVND (reference sequence). The ends were cut back, 1 base at V and 0 bases at J, with 7 bases in the middle.

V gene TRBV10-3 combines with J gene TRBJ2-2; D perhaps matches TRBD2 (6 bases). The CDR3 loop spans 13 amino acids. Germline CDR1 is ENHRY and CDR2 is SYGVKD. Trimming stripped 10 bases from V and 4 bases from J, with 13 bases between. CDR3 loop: CASAGGSTGELFF. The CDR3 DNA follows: TGTGCCAGTGCCGGGGGTAGCACCGGGGAGCTGTTTTTT.

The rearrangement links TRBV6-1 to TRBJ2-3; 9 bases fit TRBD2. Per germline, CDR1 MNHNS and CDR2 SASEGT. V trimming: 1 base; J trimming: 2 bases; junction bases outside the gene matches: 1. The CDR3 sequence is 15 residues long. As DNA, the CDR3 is TGTGCCAGCAGTGAAGGCGGGAGGGTCACAGATACGCAGTATTTT. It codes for CASSEGGRVTDTQYF.

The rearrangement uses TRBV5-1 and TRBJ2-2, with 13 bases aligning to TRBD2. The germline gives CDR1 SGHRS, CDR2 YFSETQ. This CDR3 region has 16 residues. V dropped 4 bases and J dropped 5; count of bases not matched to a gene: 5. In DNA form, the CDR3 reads TGCGCCAGCAGCCGGACTAGCGGGAGTAATACCGGGGAGCTGTTTTTT. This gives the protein CASSRTSGSNTGELFF.